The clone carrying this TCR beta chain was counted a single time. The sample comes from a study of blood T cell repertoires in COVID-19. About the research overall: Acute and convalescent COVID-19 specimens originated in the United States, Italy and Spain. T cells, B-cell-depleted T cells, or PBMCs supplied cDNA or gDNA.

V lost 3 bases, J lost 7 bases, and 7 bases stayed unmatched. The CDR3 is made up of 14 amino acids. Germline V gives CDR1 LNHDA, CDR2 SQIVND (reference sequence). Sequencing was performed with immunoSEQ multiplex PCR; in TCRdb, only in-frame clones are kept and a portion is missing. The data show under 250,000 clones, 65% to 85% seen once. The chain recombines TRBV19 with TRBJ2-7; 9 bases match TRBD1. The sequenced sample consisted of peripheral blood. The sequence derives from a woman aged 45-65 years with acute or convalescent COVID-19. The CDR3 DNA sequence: TGTGCCAGTAGTATTGGGGACAGGGACTTGGAGCAGTACTTC. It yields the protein CASSIGDRDLEQYF.